A single sample gave rise to the 23 T cell receptor beta chains below, sequenced in a study of OX40 agonist ivuxolimab in advanced cancers. The table came from immunoSEQ multiplex PCR; TCRdb's copy has only in-frame clones and leaves some out. In the table there are about 70,000 clones, roughly three quarters of which are singletons. The starting material was CD4+ or CD8+ T cells sorted from blood, obtained in a trial of the OX40 agonist ivuxolimab. These receptors all stem from an adult with an advanced solid tumor such as melanoma, head and neck, liver or kidney cancer.

The V call is TRBV11-2, the J call TRBJ1-3; D gene ambiguous. Trimming pared 0 bases from V and 2 bases from J, leaving 11 bases between. The CDR3 is made up of 16 amino acids. Per germline, CDR1 SGHAT and CDR2 FQNNGV. The CDR3 nucleotides are TGTGCCAGCAGCTTAGATCGGGCGGGAGCTGGAAACACCATATATTTT. Its translation is CASSLDRAGAGNTIYF.

The chain links TRBV6-1 to TRBJ1-6; TRBD1 is a possible D gene (6 bases). Germline V gene sequence: CDR1 MNHNS, CDR2 SASEGT. V dropped 6 bases and J dropped 8 bases, with 14 bases sitting between them. There are 14 residues in the CDR3. The CDR3 DNA is TGTGCCAGCAGCCGACAGGCGGGGGATTCACCCCTCCACTTT. It translates to CASSRQAGDSPLHF.

The V gene is TRBV15, the J gene TRBJ1-2; a weak D match, TRBD1 (5 bases). The V gene lost 5 bases and the J gene lost 8 bases, with 15 bases spanning the gap. This CDR3 is built from 13 residues. Germline values: CDR1 LNHNV, CDR2 YYDKDF (reference sequence). The CDR3 DNA is TGTGCCACCAGCCGCTCCCCGGACATAGGCTACACCTTC. Encoded protein: CATSRSPDIGYTF.

This clone was seen a single time. The CDR3, as DNA: TGTGCCAGCAGTCGGGGATTCCAGGGTTTGGAGCCCCAGCATTTT. Its translation: CASSRGFQGLEPQHF. V and J are TRBV6-6 and TRBJ1-5; TRBD1 might be the D (5 bases). Germline CDR1 MNHNY, CDR2 SVGAGI (reference sequence). With 5 bases removed from V and 8 bases from J, the gap between germline ends came to 19 bases. The CDR3 runs to 15 residues.

The rearrangement uses TRBV14 and TRBJ1-4; D may be TRBD1 (5 bases). The germline V gene encodes CDR1 SGHDN and CDR2 FVKESK. The CDR3 consists of 17 residues. The ends were cut back, 1 base at V and 2 bases at J, with 14 bases in the middle. The CDR3 loop is CASSQGAGRGTNEKLFF. In nucleotides, the CDR3 is TGTGCCAGCAGCCAAGGGGCAGGCCGGGGGACTAATGAAAAACTGTTTTTT.

V usage is TRBV6-6 and J usage is TRBJ2-5; TRBD2 matches at 9 bases. V was pared by 6 bases and J by 3 bases, with 8 bases of the junction left unmatched. This CDR3 contains 15 residues. Germline V lookup: CDR1 MNHNY, CDR2 SVGAGI (reference sequence). For the CDR3, the DNA is TGTGCCAGCAGCGACTCCAGCGGGGGGAAAGAGACCCAGTACTTC. Amino acid sequence: CASSDSSGGKETQYF.

V and J are TRBV18 and TRBJ2-1; 7 nucleotides agree with TRBD2. V gave up 1 base and J gave up 5 bases; unmatched junction bases: 5. Germline V gives CDR1 KGHSH, CDR2 LQKENI. The CDR3 sequence is 15 residues long. CDR3 loop: CASSPQRGGDNEQFF. The CDR3 coding sequence is TGTGCCAGCTCACCACAGAGGGGAGGGGACAATGAGCAGTTCTTC.

The chain uses TRBV27 and TRBJ1-2; D is perhaps TRBD1 (6 bases). Trimming removed 1 base from V and 5 bases from J, with 14 bases in between. Per the germline V gene, CDR1 is MNHEY and CDR2 is SMNVEV (reference sequence). The CDR3 totals 15 residues. DNA for the CDR3: TGTGCCAGCAGTTTATTTCGGGGGGCGCCTTATGGCTACACCTTC. Protein sequence: CASSLFRGAPYGYTF.

There are a few counts of this clone. The chain employs TRBV18 and TRBJ2-7; D uncertain. Germline V gene data show CDR1 as KGHSH and CDR2 as LQKENI. Trimming took off 3 bases at V and 5 bases at J, with 8 bases between the two ends. This CDR3 is built from 12 residues. The CDR3 sequence is CASSPRVDEQYF. For the CDR3, the DNA is TGTGCCAGCTCACCCCGAGTAGACGAGCAGTACTTC.

This clone was seen a handful of times. The rearrangement joins TRBV4-1 to TRBJ2-3, with 12 positions matching TRBD2. With 0 bases clipped from V and 5 bases from J, the junction kept 6 bases outside the gene matches. Germline CDR1 is MGHRA and CDR2 is YSYEKL. CDR3 length equals 17 residues. CDR3 amino acids: CASSQEGTSGGKDTQYF. DNA for the CDR3: TGCGCCAGCAGCCAAGAGGGAACTAGCGGGGGGAAAGATACGCAGTATTTT.

The chain couples TRBV6-1 to TRBJ1-2; tentative D call: TRBD1 (5 bases). The germline V and J ends were trimmed by 6 bases and 4 bases, with 15 bases remaining between them. Germline V gives CDR1 MNHNS, CDR2 SASEGT. The CDR3 runs to 14 residues. CDR3 amino acids: CASRATGTSYGYTF. DNA of the CDR3: TGTGCCAGCAGGGCTACCGGGACCTCCTATGGCTACACCTTC.

The CDR3 region is CASSTGESFSGVQETQYF. CDR3 DNA sequence: TGTGCCAGCAGCACCGGGGAGAGCTTTAGCGGGGTCCAAGAGACCCAGTACTTC. This chain links TRBV7-2 with TRBJ2-5; TRBD2 aligns across 8 bases. This CDR3 is 18 amino acids long. V lost 5 bases, J lost 1 base, and 15 bases stayed unmatched. The germline gives CDR1 SGHTA, CDR2 FQGNSA.

This rearrangement joins TRBV6-1 to TRBJ1-1; 8 nucleotides match TRBD1. The CDR3 spans 17 residues. Germline values: CDR1 MNHNS, CDR2 SASEGT. V was pared by 3 bases and J by 1 base, with 10 bases of the junction left unmatched. For the CDR3, the DNA is TGTGCCAGCAGTGAGACCAATATCAGGGGGCAGAACACTGAAGCTTTCTTT. It specifies CASSETNIRGQNTEAFF.

The chain employs TRBV5-1 and TRBJ1-1; D not certain. With 0 bases removed from V and 2 bases from J, the gap between germline ends came to 11 bases. CDR3 length equals 15 residues. Looked up from germline, CDR1 is SGHRS and CDR2 is YFSETQ. CDR3 nucleotide sequence: TGCGCCAGCAGCTTGGGAATTTTTACCAACACTGAAGCTTTCTTT. Translating it yields CASSLGIFTNTEAFF.

This clone was seen only a few times. This sequence joins TRBV10-2 and TRBJ1-1, with D uncertain. V dropped 4 bases and J dropped 11 bases, with 2 bases sitting between them. CDR1 and CDR2 from the germline V gene are WSHSY and SAAADI. CDR3 size: 8 residues. CDR3 coding DNA: TGCGCCAGCAGTGGGGCTTTCTTT. Translated, it gives CASSGAFF.

V usage is TRBV18 and J usage is TRBJ1-2; D gene ambiguous. Deletions cut 3 bases from V and 2 bases from J, with 13 bases between. CDR1 is KGHSH, CDR2 LQKENI, per germline. This CDR3 has 15 residues. CDR3: CASSPAGSSNYGYTF. In DNA, the CDR3 is TGTGCCAGCTCACCCGCCGGGAGCTCCAACTATGGCTACACCTTC.

The rearrangement links TRBV7-2 to TRBJ1-6, with 8 bases fitting TRBD1. This CDR3 region has 15 residues. Germline CDR1 and CDR2: SGHTA and FQGNSA. Trimming took 5 bases from V and 10 from J; bases not matched to a gene: 10. For the CDR3, the DNA is TGTGCCAGCAGCATAACGACAGGGGCAAGATCACCCCTCCACTTT. Protein: CASSITTGARSPLHF.

The chain is built from TRBV4-1 and TRBJ2-7; D is unclear. Germline lookup yields CDR1 MGHRA and CDR2 YSYEKL. The CDR3 spans 13 residues. Trimming shortened V by 0 bases and J by 2 bases, and 5 bases separated the two germline ends. In DNA form, the CDR3 reads TGCGCCAGCAGCCAAGACAGAGCCTACGAGCAGTACTTC. It yields the protein CASSQDRAYEQYF.

There are a few counts of this clone. This chain joins TRBV6-1 and TRBJ1-1; D perhaps matches TRBD1 (6 bases). From germline, CDR1 is MNHNS and CDR2 SASEGT. This CDR3 has 13 amino acids. The V end lost 7 bases, the J end lost 4 bases, and 13 bases lay between the germline ends. CDR3 bases: TGTGCCAGCAATAAGCAGGGGAGCACTGAAGCTTTCTTT. Its translation is CASNKQGSTEAFF.

The table lists this clone with a few counts. The V gene is TRBV15, the J gene TRBJ2-1; 7 positions match TRBD1. Germline V gene data show CDR1 as LNHNV and CDR2 as YYDKDF (reference sequence). V gave up 5 bases and J gave up 5 bases; unmatched junction bases: 6. This CDR3 contains 14 residues. CDR3 loop: CATSARTGHNEQFF. Here the CDR3 DNA reads TGTGCCACCAGCGCGCGGACAGGACACAATGAGCAGTTCTTC.

The V call is TRBV5-1, the J call TRBJ2-5; D may be TRBD1 or TRBD2 (5 bases each). The CDR3 is made up of 13 amino acids. Germline V gene sequence: CDR1 SGHRS, CDR2 YFSETQ. Between the trimmed V and J ends, which lost 0 bases and 3 bases, there was a span of 6 bases. The CDR3 region is CASSLGGEETQYF. The CDR3 nucleotides are TGCGCCAGCAGCTTGGGAGGGGAAGAGACCCAGTACTTC.

The V gene is TRBV7-2, the J gene TRBJ1-2; D possibly corresponds to TRBD1 (5 bases). The germline V gene has CDR1 SGHTA and CDR2 FQGNSA. The CDR3 consists of 15 residues. The ends were cut back, 0 bases at V and 4 bases at J, with 12 bases in the middle. CDR3 protein: CASSLASQGTYGYTF. The CDR3 bases are TGTGCCAGCAGCTTAGCTTCCCAAGGGACCTATGGCTACACCTTC.

The V gene is TRBV11-2, the J gene TRBJ2-1; D gene unclear. The CDR3 consists of 14 residues. Germline V gene lookup returns CDR1 SGHAT and CDR2 FQNNGV. Deletions cut 8 bases from V and 8 bases from J, with 19 bases between. The CDR3 region is CASGTLISGHEQFF. CDR3 DNA sequence: TGTGCCAGCGGCACGTTGATTTCCGGACATGAGCAGTTCTTC. Full variable domain (rest looked up from reference TRBV11-2 and TRBJ2-1): EAGVAQSPRYKIIEKRQSVAFWCNPISGHATLYWYQQILGQGPKLLIQFQNNGVVDDSQLPKDRFSAERLKGVDSTLKIQPAKLEDSAVYLCASGTLISGHEQFFGPGTRLTVL.